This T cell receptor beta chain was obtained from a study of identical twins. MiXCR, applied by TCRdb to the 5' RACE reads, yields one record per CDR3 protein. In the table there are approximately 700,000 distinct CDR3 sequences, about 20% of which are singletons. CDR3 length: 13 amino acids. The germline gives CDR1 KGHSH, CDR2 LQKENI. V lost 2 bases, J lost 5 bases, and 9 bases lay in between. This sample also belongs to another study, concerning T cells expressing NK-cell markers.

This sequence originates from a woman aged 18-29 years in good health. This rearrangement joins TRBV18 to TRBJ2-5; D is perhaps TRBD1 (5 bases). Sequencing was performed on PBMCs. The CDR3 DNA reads TGTGCCAGCTCACCAGGGGCCAGGGAGACCCAGTACTTC. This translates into CASSPGARETQYF.